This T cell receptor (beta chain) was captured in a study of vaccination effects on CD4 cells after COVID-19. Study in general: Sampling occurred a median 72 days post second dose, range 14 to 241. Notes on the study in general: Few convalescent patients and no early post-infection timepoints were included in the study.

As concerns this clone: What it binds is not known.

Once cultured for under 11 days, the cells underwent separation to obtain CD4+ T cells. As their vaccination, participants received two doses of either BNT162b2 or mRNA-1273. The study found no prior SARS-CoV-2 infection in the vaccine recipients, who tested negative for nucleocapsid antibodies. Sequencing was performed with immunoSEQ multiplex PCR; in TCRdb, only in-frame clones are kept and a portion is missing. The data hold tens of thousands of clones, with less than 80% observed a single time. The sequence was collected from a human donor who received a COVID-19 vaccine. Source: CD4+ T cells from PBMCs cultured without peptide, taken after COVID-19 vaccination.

The CDR3 here is CASSLGLGGNYGYTF. DNA for the CDR3: TGTGCCAGCAGCTTGGGGTTAGGGGGTAACTATGGCTACACCTTC. The V gene is TRBV5-8, the J gene TRBJ1-2; the D gene is possibly TRBD1 (6 bases). The V gene's germline CDR1 is SGHTS and CDR2 YDEGEE. The V end was cut by 0 bases, the J end by 1 base, with 10 bases between. This CDR3 is 15 amino acids long.